This T cell receptor (beta chain) was observed in a study of cytomegalovirus exposure and HLA in healthy donors. The study ran its PCR with 60 Vbeta and 13 Jbeta primers. TCRdb keeps only in-frame clones here, not all; method: immunoSEQ multiplex PCR. The sample shows some 170,000 clones, roughly four fifths of them seen only once. In germline, CDR1 is MNHEY, CDR2 SVGAGI. Trimming stripped 4 bases from V and 0 bases from J, with 6 bases between. The CDR3 runs to 13 residues. This clone was recorded only once. This receptor was taken from a man aged 50-59 years in good health and CMV-seropositive. V and J are TRBV6-5 and TRBJ1-1; D unclear. Material for sequencing was PBMCs. The CDR3 nucleotides read TGTGCCAGCAGTTCCAAAATGAACACTGAAGCTTTCTTT. It yields the protein CASSSKMNTEAFF.